The present entry profiles one T cell receptor beta chain with its context. Its antigen remains unknown. V shed 4 bases and J 9 bases; nucleotides not matched to a gene: 12. CDR3 size: 16 residues. The germline V gene has CDR1 LNHDA and CDR2 SQIVND (reference sequence). TCRdb keeps only in-frame clones here, not all; method: immunoSEQ multiplex PCR. The sample holds 99,000 or so clones, 90% to 95% seen once. The sample belongs to a study of siplizumab effects on memory and regulatory T cells. Study-level points and caveats: A minor fraction of alloreactive clones, and no more, mapped to unstimulated subsets. Among mappable alloreactive CD4+ clones, the Treg-derived fraction averaged 68.8% with siplizumab versus around 30% in controls.

Sequencing used non-Treg CD4+ T cells sorted from blood. This TCR came from a human donor in good health. V is TRBV19 and J is TRBJ1-5; 10 bases are shared with TRBD1. CDR3 residues: CASSTYHDRGRGPQHF. The CDR3 DNA sequence: TGTGCCAGTAGTACGTACCATGACAGGGGGCGGGGGCCCCAGCATTTT.